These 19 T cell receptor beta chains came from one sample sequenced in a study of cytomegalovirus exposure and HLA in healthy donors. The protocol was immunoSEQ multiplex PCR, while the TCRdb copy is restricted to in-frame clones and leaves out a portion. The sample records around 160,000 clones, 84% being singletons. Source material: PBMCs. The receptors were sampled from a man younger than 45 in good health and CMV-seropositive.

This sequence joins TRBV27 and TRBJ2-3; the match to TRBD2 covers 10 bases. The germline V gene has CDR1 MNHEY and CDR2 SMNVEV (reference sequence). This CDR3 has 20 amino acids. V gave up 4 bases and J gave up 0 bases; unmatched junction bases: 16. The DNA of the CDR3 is TGTGCCAGCAGTTACGGCCCCGGAGCGGGAGGGGCAGGGAGCACAGATACGCAGTATTTT. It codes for CASSYGPGAGGAGSTDTQYF.

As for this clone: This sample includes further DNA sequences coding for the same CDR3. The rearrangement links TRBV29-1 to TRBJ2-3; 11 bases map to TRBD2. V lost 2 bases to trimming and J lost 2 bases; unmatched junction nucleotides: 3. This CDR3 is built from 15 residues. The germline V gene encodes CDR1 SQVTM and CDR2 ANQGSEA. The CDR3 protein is CSVEPLAGATDTQYF. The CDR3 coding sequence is TGCAGCGTTGAACCACTAGCGGGGGCCACAGATACGCAGTATTTT.

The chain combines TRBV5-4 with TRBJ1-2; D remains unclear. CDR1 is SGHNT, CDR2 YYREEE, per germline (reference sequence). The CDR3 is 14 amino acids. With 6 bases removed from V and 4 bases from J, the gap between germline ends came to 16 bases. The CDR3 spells CASTLLGETYGYTF. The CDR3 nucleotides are TGTGCCAGCACCCTACTCGGGGAAACCTATGGCTACACCTTC.

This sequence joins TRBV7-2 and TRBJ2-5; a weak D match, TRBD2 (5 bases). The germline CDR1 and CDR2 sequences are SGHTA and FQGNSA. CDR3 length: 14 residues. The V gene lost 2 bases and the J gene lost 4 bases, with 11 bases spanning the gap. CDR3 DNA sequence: TGTGCCAGCAGCTTAAAGTTTGCGGGAGAGACCCAGTACTTC. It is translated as CASSLKFAGETQYF.

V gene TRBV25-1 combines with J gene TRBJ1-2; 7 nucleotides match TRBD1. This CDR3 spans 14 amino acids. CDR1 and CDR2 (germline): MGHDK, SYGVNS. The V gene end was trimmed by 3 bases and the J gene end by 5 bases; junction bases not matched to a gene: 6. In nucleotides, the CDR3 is TGTGCCAGCAGTGATGGTGACAGGGAGTATGGCTACACCTTC. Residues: CASSDGDREYGYTF.

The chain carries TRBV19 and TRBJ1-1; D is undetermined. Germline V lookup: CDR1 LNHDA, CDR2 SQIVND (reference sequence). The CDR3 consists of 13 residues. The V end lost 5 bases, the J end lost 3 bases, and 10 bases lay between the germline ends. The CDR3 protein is CASSVKGDTEAFF. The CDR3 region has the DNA TGTGCCAGTAGTGTCAAGGGAGACACTGAAGCTTTCTTT.

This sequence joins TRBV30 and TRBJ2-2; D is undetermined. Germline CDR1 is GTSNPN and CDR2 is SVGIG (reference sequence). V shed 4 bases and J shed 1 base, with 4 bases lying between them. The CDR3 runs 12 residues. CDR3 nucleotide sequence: TGTGCCTGGAACGGGAACACCGGGGAGCTGTTTTTT. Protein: CAWNGNTGELFF. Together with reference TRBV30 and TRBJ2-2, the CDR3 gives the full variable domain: SQTIHQWPATLVQPVGSPLSLECTVEGTSNPNLYWYRQAAGRGLQLLFYSVGIGQISSEVPQNLSASRPQDRQFILSSKKLLLSDSGFYLCAWNGNTGELFFGEGSRLTVL.

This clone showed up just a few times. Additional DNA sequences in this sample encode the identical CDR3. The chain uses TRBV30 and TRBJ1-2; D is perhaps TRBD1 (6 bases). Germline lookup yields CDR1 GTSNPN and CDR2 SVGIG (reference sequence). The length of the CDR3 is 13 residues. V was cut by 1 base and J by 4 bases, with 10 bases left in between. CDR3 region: CAWSEQGGYGYTF. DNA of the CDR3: TGTGCCTGGAGTGAACAGGGTGGCTATGGCTACACCTTC.

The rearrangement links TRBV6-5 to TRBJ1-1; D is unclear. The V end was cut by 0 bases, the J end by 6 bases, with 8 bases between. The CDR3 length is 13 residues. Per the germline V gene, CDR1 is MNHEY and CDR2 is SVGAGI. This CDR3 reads CASSYSVSAEAFF. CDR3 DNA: TGTGCCAGCAGTTACTCGGTCAGCGCTGAAGCTTTCTTT.

The CDR3 nucleotides read TGTGCCAGCAGCAGGACTAGCGGGGGCACCCATCAGTACTTC. Protein sequence: CASSRTSGGTHQYF. The chain carries TRBV6-5 and TRBJ2-7, with 13 bases matching TRBD2. The V gene end was trimmed by 6 bases and the J gene end by 10 bases; junction bases not matched to a gene: 9. Germline V lookup: CDR1 MNHEY, CDR2 SVGAGI. The CDR3 spans 14 residues.

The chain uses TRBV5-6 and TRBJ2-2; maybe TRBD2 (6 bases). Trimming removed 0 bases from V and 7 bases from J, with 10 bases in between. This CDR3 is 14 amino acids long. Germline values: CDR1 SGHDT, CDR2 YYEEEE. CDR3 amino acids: CASSLAGGDGELFF. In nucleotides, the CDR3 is TGTGCCAGCAGCTTGGCAGGAGGGGACGGGGAGCTGTTTTTT.

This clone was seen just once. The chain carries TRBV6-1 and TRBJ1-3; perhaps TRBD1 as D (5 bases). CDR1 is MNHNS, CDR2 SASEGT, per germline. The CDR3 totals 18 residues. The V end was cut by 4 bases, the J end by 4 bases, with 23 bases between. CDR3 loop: CASSAGYTMTERGNTIYF. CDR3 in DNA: TGTGCCAGCAGTGCCGGGTACACAATGACAGAGAGAGGAAACACCATATATTTT.

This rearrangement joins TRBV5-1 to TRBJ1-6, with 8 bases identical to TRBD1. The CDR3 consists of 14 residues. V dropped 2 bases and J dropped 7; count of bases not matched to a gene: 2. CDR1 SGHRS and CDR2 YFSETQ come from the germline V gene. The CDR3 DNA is TGCGCCAGCAGCTTTACAGGGGGAAATTCACCCCTCCACTTT. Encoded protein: CASSFTGGNSPLHF. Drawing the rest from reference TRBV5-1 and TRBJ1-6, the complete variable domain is KAGVTQTPRYLIKTRGQQVTLSCSPISGHRSVSWYQQTPGQGLQFLFEYFSETQRNKGNFPGRFSGRQFSNSRSEMNVSTLELGDSALYLCASSFTGGNSPLHFGNGTRLTVT.

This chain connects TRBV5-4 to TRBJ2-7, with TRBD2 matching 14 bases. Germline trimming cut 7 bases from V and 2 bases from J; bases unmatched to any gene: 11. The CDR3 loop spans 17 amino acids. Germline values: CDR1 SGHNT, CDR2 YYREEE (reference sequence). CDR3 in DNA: TGTGCCAGCGGCAAGAGACTAGCGGGAGGGATAGCCTACGAGCAGTACTTC. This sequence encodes CASGKRLAGGIAYEQYF.

CDR3 coding DNA: TGCGCCAGCAGTGAGTCAGACAGGGCTCGAGGAGTGAACACTGAAGCTTTCTTT. Protein sequence: CASSESDRARGVNTEAFF. This chain links TRBV10-1 with TRBJ1-1, with 7 positions matching TRBD1. CDR1 is WNHNN, CDR2 SYGVQD, per germline (reference sequence). V shed 0 bases and J 0 bases; nucleotides not matched to a gene: 10. The CDR3 is 18 residues long.

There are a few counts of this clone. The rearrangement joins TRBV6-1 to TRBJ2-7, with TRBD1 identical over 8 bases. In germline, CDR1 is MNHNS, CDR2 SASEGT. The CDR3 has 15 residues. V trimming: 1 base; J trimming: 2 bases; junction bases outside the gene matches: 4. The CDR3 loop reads CASSEGTGLTYEQYF. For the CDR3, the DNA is TGTGCCAGCAGTGAAGGGACAGGGCTTACCTACGAGCAGTACTTC.

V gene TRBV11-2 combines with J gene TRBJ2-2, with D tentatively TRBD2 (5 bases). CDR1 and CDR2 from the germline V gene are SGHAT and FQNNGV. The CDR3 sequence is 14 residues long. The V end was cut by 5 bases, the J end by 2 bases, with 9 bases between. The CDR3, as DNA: TGTGCCAGCAGCCGGACTGCAAACACCGGGGAGCTGTTTTTT. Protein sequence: CASSRTANTGELFF. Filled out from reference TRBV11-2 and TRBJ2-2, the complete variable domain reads EAGVAQSPRYKIIEKRQSVAFWCNPISGHATLYWYQQILGQGPKLLIQFQNNGVVDDSQLPKDRFSAERLKGVDSTLKIQPAKLEDSAVYLCASSRTANTGELFFGEGSRLTVL.

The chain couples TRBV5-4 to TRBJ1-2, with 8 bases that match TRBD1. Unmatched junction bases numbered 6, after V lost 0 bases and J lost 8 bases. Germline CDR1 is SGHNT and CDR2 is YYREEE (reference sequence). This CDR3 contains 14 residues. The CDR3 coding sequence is TGTGCCAGCAGCTTGGAGCAGGGGGCTGTCGGCTACACCTTC. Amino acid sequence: CASSLEQGAVGYTF. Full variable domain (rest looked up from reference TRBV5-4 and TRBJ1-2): ETGVTQSPTHLIKTRGQQVTLRCSSQSGHNTVSWYQQALGQGPQFIFQYYREEENGRGNFPPRFSGLQFPNYSSELNVNALELDDSALYLCASSLEQGAVGYTFGSGTRLTVV.

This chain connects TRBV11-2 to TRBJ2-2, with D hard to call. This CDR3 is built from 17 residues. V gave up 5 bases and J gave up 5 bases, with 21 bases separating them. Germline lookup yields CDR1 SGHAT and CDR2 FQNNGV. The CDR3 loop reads CASSPADTEFGTGELFF. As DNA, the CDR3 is TGTGCCAGCAGCCCAGCCGATACAGAGTTTGGTACCGGGGAGCTGTTTTTT.